The clone carrying this T cell receptor beta chain was counted a single time. Its antigen is still unknown. Profiling relied on immunoSEQ multiplex PCR, and the TCRdb table lists in-frame clones only, not all of them. The table records about 19,000 clones, approximately 80% of them present only once. The data belong to a study of PD-1 blockade in mismatch repair-deficient tumors. Study context: Patients had approximately 12 mismatch repair-deficient cancer types, all previously treated and progressing.

The TCR-sequenced patients were a few responders to pembrolizumab. General study findings and limits: Tumor-resident clones, often undetectable pretreatment in blood, expanded then contracted after pembrolizumab.

This CDR3 is 13 amino acids long. The V and J ends lost 1 base and 9 bases respectively, with 13 bases between them. CDR1 and CDR2 from the germline V gene are GTSNPN and SVGIG (reference sequence). This chain connects TRBV30 to TRBJ2-1; TRBD1 might be the D (5 bases). This clonotype was sampled from an adult with mismatch repair-deficient cancer. This sample comprised PBMCs, obtained 52 weeks after starting pembrolizumab. DNA for the CDR3: TGTGCCTGGAGTGCCCAGGGTTATGGTGAGCAGTTCTTC. Amino acids: CAWSAQGYGEQFF.